This section outlines one T cell receptor beta chain sequence together with its context. Germline CDR1 SGHVS, CDR2 FQNEAQ. CDR3 length: 13 residues. Trimming shortened V by 4 bases and J by 4 bases, and 9 bases separated the two germline ends. The sample is drawn from a study of T-cell reconstitution after alpha-beta-depleted transplantation in children. Preparing the TCRbeta library involved the use of unique molecular identifiers. TCRdb reanalysed the PCR reads using MiXCR and keeps one entry per CDR3 protein. The sample lists roughly 500,000 distinct CDR3 sequences, about 31% occurring once. The TCR sequence derives from a human donor who donated a stem cell graft to a child with aplastic anemia. This chain links TRBV7-8 with TRBJ2-3, with D possibly matching TRBD2 (6 bases). This sample comprised PBMCs from the stem cell graft donor, obtained from the stem cell graft. CDR3 loop: CASSSRGADTQYF. In DNA form, the CDR3 reads TGTGCCAGCAGCTCCCGCGGGGCAGATACGCAGTATTTT.